A single sample is the source of the 11 T cell receptor beta chains below, sequenced in a study of blood T cell repertoires in COVID-19. Libraries were prepared by immunoSEQ multiplex PCR; TCRdb keeps only in-frame clonotypes and omits some of them. The table has under 85,000 clones, around 84% seen once. The sequencing sample was made of peripheral blood. These receptor sequences come from a man in his fifties or sixties with acute or convalescent COVID-19.

This clone is a singleton in its sample. The chain links TRBV4-3 to TRBJ2-1, with TRBD2 matching over 8 bases. Germline CDR1 reads LGHNA; CDR2 reads YSLEER. Trimming at V came to 4 bases and at J to 4 bases, leaving 21 bases not matched to a gene. This CDR3 has 20 residues. The CDR3: CASSPPSLRGGLPPYNEQFF. The DNA for the CDR3 is TGCGCCAGCAGCCCCCCTTCACTTCGGGGGGGACTTCCCCCGTACAATGAGCAGTTCTTC.

The chain carries TRBV19 and TRBJ1-1, with TRBD1 identical over 12 bases. Trimming took 7 bases from V and 3 from J; bases not matched to a gene: 12. Germline values: CDR1 LNHDA, CDR2 SQIVND (reference sequence). CDR3 size: 17 residues. The CDR3 DNA sequence: TGTGCCAGTAATATGAGGGGGACAGGGGGCGCGGACACTGAAGCTTTCTTT. Residues: CASNMRGTGGADTEAFF. Filled out from reference TRBV19 and TRBJ1-1, the complete variable domain reads DGGITQSPKYLFRKEGQNVTLSCEQNLNHDAMYWYRQDPGQGLRLIYYSQIVNDFQKGDIAEGYSVSREKKESFPLTVTSAQKNPTAFYLCASNMRGTGGADTEAFFGQGTRLTVV.

The J gene is TRBJ2-7, the V gene TRBV18, with D tentatively TRBD2 (5 bases). Trimming pared 3 bases from V and 0 bases from J, leaving 9 bases between. The CDR3 consists of 14 residues. Germline CDR1 and CDR2: KGHSH and LQKENI. CDR3 loop: CASSPGVDSYEQYF. The DNA of the CDR3 is TGTGCCAGCTCACCCGGGGTGGACTCCTACGAGCAGTACTTC.

The rearrangement joins TRBV9 to TRBJ2-5, with a weak D call TRBD2 (6 bases). The V end was cut by 0 bases, the J end by 0 bases, with 12 bases between. CDR3 length: 16 residues. Germline CDR1 SGDLS, CDR2 YYNGEE. The CDR3 coding sequence is TGTGCCAGCAGCGTAGGGGCTAGCGATTACCAAGAGACCCAGTACTTC. Amino acids: CASSVGASDYQETQYF.

V gene TRBV29-1 combines with J gene TRBJ2-1; 9 nucleotides match TRBD2. CDR1 is SQVTM, CDR2 ANQGSEA, per germline. V trimming: 7 bases; J trimming: 5 bases; junction bases outside the gene matches: 6. This CDR3 is 13 amino acids long. Here the CDR3 reads CSADSGRHNEQFF. CDR3 DNA: TGCAGCGCCGATAGCGGGAGACACAATGAGCAGTTCTTC.

The chain is built from TRBV21-1 and TRBJ2-7; the table calls TRBD1, which could not be checked here. TRBV21-1 is a pseudogene segment. The CDR3 totals 16 residues. The CDR3 DNA sequence: TGTGCCAGCAGCAAAGAGGGACAGGCTTGCTCCTACGAGCAGTACTTC. It translates to CASSKEGQACSYEQYF.

The chain couples TRBV19 to TRBJ2-1, with 11 bases lining up with TRBD2. From germline, CDR1 is LNHDA and CDR2 SQIVND (reference sequence). The CDR3 is 17 amino acids. V trimming: 7 bases; J trimming: 0 bases; junction bases outside the gene matches: 8. As DNA, the CDR3 is TGTGCCAGTAATCCTAGCGGGAGGCCTCTCTCCTACAATGAGCAGTTCTTC. This encodes CASNPSGRPLSYNEQFF.

This clone was picked up a small number of times. This chain connects TRBV28 to TRBJ2-7; D ambiguous. Between the trimmed V and J ends, which lost 9 bases and 3 bases, there was a span of 9 bases. The CDR3 is made up of 11 amino acids. Germline CDR1 reads MDHEN; CDR2 reads SYDVKM. DNA for the CDR3: TGTGCCAGTCGACACAGCTACGAGCAGTACTTC. This translates into CASRHSYEQYF. The variable domain in full, with the rest retrieved from reference TRBV28 and TRBJ2-7, is DVKVTQSSRYLVKRTGEKVFLECVQDMDHENMFWYRQDPGLGLRLIYFSYDVKMKEKGDIPEGYSVSREKKERFSLILESASTNQTSMYLCASRHSYEQYFGPGTRLTVT.

The count of this clone is one. This sequence joins TRBV6-5 and TRBJ2-7, with D possibly matching TRBD2 (7 bases). V dropped 0 bases and J dropped 4 bases, with 16 bases sitting between them. Germline values: CDR1 MNHEY, CDR2 SVGAGI. CDR3 length: 16 residues. The CDR3 spells CASSYSIGGQTYEQYF. The CDR3 region has the DNA TGTGCCAGCAGTTACTCGATCGGGGGGCAAACATACGAGCAGTACTTC.

Note on this clone: Other DNA sequences in this specimen translate into the identical CDR3. V gene TRBV19 combines with J gene TRBJ1-6; 9 bases are shared with TRBD1. With 5 bases clipped from V and 9 bases from J, the junction kept 11 bases outside the gene matches. The CDR3 is 16 residues long. Germline V lookup: CDR1 LNHDA, CDR2 SQIVND (reference sequence). The CDR3 loop is CASSLPTGGIGSPLHF. CDR3 nucleotide sequence: TGTGCCAGTAGTCTGCCGACAGGGGGTATAGGTTCACCCCTCCACTTT.

CDR3 protein: CASSSSDRHWANVLTF. The DNA for the CDR3 is TGTGCCAGCAGCTCAAGCGACAGACACTGGGCCAACGTCCTGACTTTC. The J gene is TRBJ2-6, the V gene TRBV6-6; D is possibly TRBD1 (5 bases). V was shortened by 6 bases and J by 5 bases, with 17 bases between the two germline ends. Germline assignment: CDR1 MNHNY and CDR2 SVGAGI (reference sequence). CDR3 length: 16 residues.